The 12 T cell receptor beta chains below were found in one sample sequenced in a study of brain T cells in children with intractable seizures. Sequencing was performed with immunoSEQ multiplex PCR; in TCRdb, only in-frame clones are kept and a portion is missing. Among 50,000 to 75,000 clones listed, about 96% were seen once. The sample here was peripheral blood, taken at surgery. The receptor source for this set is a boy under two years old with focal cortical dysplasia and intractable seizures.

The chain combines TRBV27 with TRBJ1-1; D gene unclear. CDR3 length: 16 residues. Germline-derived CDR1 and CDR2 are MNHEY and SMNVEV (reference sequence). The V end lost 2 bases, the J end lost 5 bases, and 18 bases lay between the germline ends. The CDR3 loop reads CASSLTVWQAVTEAFF. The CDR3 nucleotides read TGTGCCAGCAGTTTAACCGTTTGGCAGGCGGTAACTGAAGCTTTCTTT.

CDR3 DNA: TGCGCCAGCAGCTCCAATCCCGGGACAGGAGTTGTCACCGAACGGACCTTATGGGACACTGAAGCTTTCTTT. This sequence encodes CASSSNPGTGVVTERTLWDTEAFF. This chain joins TRBV5-1 and TRBJ1-1; 8 nucleotides match TRBD1. Germline CDR1 reads SGHRS; CDR2 reads YFSETQ. The CDR3 has 24 amino acids. V trimming: 3 bases; J trimming: 3 bases; junction bases outside the gene matches: 34.

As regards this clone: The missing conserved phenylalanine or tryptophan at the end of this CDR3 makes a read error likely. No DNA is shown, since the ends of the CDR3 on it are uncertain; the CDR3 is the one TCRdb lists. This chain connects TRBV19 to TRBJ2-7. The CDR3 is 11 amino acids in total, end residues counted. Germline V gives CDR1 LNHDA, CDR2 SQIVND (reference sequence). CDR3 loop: CASMIYDQKRG.

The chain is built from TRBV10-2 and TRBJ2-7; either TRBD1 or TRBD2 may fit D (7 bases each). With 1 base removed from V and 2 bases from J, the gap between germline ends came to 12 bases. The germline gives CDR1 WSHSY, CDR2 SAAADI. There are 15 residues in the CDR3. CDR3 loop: CASSELAGGAYEQYF. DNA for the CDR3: TGCGCCAGCAGTGAGTTGGCAGGGGGGGCCTACGAGCAGTACTTC.

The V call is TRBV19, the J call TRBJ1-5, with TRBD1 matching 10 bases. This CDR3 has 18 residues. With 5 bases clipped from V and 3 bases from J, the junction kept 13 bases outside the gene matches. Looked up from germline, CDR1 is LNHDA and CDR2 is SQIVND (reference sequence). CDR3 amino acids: CASSPSPGTGVVNQPQHF. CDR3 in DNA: TGTGCCAGTAGTCCTAGTCCCGGGACAGGGGTCGTCAATCAGCCCCAGCATTTT.

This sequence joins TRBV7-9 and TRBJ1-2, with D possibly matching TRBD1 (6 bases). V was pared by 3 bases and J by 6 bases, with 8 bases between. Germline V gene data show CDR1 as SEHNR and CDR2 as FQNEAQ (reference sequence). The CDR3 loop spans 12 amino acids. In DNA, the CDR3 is TGTGCCAGCAGCTTCGGGGGCAATGGCTACACCTTC. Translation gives CASSFGGNGYTF. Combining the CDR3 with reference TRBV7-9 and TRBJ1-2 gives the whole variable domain DTGVSQNPRHKITKRGQNVTFRCDPISEHNRLYWYRQTLGQGPEFLTYFQNEAQLEKSRLLSDRFSAERPKGSFSTLEIQRTEQGDSAMYLCASSFGGNGYTFGSGTRLTVV.

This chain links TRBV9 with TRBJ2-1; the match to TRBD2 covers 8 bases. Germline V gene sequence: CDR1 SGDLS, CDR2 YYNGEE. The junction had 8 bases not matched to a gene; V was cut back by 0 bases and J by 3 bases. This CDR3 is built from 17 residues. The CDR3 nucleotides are TGTGCCAGCAGCGTAGAGCCCTCGGCGGGGGGCTACAATGAGCAGTTCTTC. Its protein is CASSVEPSAGGYNEQFF. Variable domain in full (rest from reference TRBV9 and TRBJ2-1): DSGVTQTPKHLITATGQRVTLRCSPRSGDLSVYWYQQSLDQGLQFLIQYYNGEERAKGNILERFSAQQFPDLHSELNLSSLELGDSALYFCASSVEPSAGGYNEQFFGPGTRLTVL.

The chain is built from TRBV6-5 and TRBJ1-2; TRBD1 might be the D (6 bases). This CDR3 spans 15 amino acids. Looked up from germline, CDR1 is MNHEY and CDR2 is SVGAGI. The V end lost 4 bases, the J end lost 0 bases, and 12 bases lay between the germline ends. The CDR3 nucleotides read TGTGCCAGCAGTTTACGGGACACCACTAACTATGGCTACACCTTC. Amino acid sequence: CASSLRDTTNYGYTF.

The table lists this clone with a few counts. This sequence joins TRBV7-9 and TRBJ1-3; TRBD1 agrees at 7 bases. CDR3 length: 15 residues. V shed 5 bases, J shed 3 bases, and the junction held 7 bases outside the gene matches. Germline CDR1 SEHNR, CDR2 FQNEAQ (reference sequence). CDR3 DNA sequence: TGTGCCAGCAGCCCCAGACAGGGCTATGGAAACACCATATATTTT. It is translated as CASSPRQGYGNTIYF.

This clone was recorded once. The CDR3 spells CASRPGQDTEAFF. The CDR3 DNA reads TGTGCCAGCAGACCGGGACAGGACACTGAAGCTTTCTTT. V and J are TRBV6-5 and TRBJ1-1, with 8 bases matching TRBD1. The CDR3 contains 13 residues. The germline V gene has CDR1 MNHEY and CDR2 SVGAGI. V was clipped by 6 bases and J by 3 bases; unmatched bases: 3.

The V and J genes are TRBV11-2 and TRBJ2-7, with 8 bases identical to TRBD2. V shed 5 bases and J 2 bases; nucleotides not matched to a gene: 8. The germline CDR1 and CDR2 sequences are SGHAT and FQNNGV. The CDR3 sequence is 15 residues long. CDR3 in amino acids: CASSTGLAPTYEQYF. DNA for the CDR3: TGTGCCAGCAGCACAGGACTAGCCCCCACCTACGAGCAGTACTTC.

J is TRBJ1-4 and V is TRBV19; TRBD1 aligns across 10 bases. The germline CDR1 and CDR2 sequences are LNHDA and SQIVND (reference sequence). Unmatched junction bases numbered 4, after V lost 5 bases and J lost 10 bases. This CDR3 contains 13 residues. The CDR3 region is CASSWDRGGKLFF. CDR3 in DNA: TGTGCCAGTAGTTGGGACAGGGGAGGAAAACTGTTTTTT.